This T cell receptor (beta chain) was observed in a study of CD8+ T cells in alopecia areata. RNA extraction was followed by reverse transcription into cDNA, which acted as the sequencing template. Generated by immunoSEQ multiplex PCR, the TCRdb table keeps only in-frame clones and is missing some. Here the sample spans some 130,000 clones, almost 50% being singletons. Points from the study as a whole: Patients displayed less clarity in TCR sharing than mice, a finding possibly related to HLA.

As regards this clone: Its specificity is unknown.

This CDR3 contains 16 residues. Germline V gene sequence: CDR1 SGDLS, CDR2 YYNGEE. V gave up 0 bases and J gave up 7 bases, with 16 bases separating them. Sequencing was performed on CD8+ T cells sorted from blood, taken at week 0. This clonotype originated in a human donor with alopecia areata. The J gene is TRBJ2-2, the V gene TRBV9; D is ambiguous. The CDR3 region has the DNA TGTGCCAGCAGCGTAGAGGGCATGGGATCAGGCGGGGAGCTGTTTTTT. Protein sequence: CASSVEGMGSGGELFF.